This T cell receptor beta chain was recorded in a study of blood T cells in healthy people across ages. Findings of the study overall: One million T cells yielded diversity estimates that were considered underestimates.

Using a J-beta primer mix together with a sample-barcoded 5' primer, a second PCR was run for about 6 to 12 cycles. TCRdb processed the 5' RACE reads anew with MiXCR; each CDR3 protein has one entry. The sample carries roughly 1.7 million distinct CDR3 sequences, approximately 32% recorded once. This CDR3 is built from 17 residues. Germline assignment: CDR1 SQVTM and CDR2 ANQGSEA. Trimming removed 4 bases from V and 2 bases from J; junction bases left unmatched: 12. This clonotype was found a few times. Its antigen is unidentified. The gene calls are TRBV29-1 and TRBJ2-3; the match to TRBD1 covers 10 bases. Source material: blood. This sequence was found in a woman between 25 and 40 years old in good health. DNA of the CDR3: TGCAGCGTTGGACATGGGATGGGGACAGGGGTCACAGATACGCAGTATTTT. Translated, it gives CSVGHGMGTGVTDTQYF.